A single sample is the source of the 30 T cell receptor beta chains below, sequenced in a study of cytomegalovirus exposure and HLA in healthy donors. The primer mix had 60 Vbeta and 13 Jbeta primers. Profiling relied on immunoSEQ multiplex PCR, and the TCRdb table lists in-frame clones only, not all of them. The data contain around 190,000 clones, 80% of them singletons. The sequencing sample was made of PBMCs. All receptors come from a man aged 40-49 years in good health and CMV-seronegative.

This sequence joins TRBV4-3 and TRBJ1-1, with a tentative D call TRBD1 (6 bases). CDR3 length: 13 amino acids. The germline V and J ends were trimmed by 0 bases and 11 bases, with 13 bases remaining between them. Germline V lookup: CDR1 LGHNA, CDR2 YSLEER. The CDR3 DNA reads TGCGCCAGCAGCCAAGATGAACAGGGTATCGCTTTCTTT. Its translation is CASSQDEQGIAFF.

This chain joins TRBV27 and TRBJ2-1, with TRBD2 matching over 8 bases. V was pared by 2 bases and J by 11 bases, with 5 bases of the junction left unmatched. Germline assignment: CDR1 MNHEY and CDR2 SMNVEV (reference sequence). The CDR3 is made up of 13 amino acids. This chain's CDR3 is CASSLGSGSKQFF. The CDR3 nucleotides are TGTGCCAGCAGTTTAGGGAGCGGGAGTAAGCAGTTCTTC.

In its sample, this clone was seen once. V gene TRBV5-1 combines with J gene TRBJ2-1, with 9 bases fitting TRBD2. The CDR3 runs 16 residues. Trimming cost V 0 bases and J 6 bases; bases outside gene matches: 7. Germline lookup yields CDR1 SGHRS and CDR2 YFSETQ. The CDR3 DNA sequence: TGCGCCAGCAGCTTGGATCCTAGCGGGGACTTCAATGAGCAGTTCTTC. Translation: CASSLDPSGDFNEQFF.

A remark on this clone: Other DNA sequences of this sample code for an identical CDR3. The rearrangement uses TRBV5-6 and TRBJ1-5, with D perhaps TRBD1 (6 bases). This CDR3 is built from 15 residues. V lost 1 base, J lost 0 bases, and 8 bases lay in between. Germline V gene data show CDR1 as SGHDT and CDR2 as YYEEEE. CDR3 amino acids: CASSLRGYSNQPQHF. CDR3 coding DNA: TGTGCCAGCAGCTTGAGGGGGTATAGCAATCAGCCCCAGCATTTT.

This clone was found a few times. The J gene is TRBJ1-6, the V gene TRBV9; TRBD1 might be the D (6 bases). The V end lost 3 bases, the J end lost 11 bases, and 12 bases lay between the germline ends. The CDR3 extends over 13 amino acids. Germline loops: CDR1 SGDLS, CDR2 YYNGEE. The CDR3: CASSDLQGPPLHF. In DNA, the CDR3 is TGTGCCAGCAGCGACTTACAGGGCCCACCCCTCCACTTT.

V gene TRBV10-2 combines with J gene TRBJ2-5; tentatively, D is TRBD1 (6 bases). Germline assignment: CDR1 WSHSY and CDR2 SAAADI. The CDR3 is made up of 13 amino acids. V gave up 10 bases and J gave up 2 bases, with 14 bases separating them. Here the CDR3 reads CATATGVQETQYF. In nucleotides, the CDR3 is TGCGCCACCGCGACAGGCGTTCAAGAGACCCAGTACTTC.

The DNA for the CDR3 is TGTGCCAGCAGCGTAGGGGGCCCGATTGCAACTAATGAAAAACTGTTTTTT. Its protein product is CASSVGGPIATNEKLFF. The genes are TRBV9 and TRBJ1-4; D might be TRBD1 (5 bases). The CDR3 totals 17 residues. V lost 0 bases and J 0 bases, leaving 12 bases between the germline ends. CDR1 and CDR2 (germline): SGDLS, YYNGEE.

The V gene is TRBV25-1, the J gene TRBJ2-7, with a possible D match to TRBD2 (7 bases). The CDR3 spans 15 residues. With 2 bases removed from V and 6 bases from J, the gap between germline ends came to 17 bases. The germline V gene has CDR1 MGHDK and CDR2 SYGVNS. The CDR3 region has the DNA TGTGCCAGCAGTGAACTATGGGGGGGGGCAGCCGAGCAGTACTTC. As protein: CASSELWGGAAEQYF.

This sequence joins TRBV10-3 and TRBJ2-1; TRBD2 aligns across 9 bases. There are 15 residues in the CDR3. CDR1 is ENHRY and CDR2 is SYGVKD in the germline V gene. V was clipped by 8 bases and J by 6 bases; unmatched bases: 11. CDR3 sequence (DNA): TGTGCCATCGCCGGGCTAGCGGGGACAACCAATGAGCAGTTCTTC. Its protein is CAIAGLAGTTNEQFF.

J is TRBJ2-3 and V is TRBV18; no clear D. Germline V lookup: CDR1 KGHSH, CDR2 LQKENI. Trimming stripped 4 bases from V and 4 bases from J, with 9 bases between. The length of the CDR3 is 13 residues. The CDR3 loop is CASSREIADTQYF. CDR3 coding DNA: TGTGCCAGCTCACGCGAGATCGCAGATACGCAGTATTTT.

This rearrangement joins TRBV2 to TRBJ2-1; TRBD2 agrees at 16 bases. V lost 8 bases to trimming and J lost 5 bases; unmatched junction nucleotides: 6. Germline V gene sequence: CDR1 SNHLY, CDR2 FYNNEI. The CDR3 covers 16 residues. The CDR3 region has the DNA TGTGCCAGCCTCGGGACTAGCGGGGGGGCGAACAATGAGCAGTTCTTC. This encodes CASLGTSGGANNEQFF.

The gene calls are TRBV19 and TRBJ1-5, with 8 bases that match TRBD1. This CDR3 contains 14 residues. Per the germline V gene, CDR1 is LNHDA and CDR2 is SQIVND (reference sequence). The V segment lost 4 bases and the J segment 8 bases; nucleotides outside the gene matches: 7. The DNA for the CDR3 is TGTGCCAGTAGTACCTGGACAGGGCCGGAGCCCCAGCATTTT. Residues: CASSTWTGPEPQHF. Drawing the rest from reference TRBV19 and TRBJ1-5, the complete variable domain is DGGITQSPKYLFRKEGQNVTLSCEQNLNHDAMYWYRQDPGQGLRLIYYSQIVNDFQKGDIAEGYSVSREKKESFPLTVTSAQKNPTAFYLCASSTWTGPEPQHFGDGTRLSIL.

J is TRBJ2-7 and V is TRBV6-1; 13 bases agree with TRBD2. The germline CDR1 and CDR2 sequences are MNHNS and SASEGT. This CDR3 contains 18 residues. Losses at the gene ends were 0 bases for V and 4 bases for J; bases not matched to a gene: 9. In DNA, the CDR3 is TGTGCCAGCAGTGAAGCGGTCATGGGGACTAGCGGGGTTTACGAGCAGTACTTC. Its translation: CASSEAVMGTSGVYEQYF.

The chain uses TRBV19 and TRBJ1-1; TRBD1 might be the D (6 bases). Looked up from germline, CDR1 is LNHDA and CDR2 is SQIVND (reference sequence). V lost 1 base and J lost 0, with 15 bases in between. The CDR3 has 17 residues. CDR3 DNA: TGTGCCAGTAGTATAGGAGGGGGTTGGTCCGTGAACACTGAAGCTTTCTTT. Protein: CASSIGGGWSVNTEAFF.

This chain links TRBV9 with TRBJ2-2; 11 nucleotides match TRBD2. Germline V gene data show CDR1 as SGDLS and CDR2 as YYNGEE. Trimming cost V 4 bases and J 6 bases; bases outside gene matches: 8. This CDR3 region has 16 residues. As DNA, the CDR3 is TGTGCCAGCAGCTTCCGACTAGCGGGGAGGCCCGGGGAGCTGTTTTTT. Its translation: CASSFRLAGRPGELFF.

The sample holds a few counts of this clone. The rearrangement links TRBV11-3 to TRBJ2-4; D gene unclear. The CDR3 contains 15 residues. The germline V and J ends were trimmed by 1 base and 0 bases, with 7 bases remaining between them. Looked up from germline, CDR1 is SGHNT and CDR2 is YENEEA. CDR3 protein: CASSLVRVAKNIQYF. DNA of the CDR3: TGTGCCAGCAGCTTAGTTCGGGTAGCCAAAAACATTCAGTACTTC. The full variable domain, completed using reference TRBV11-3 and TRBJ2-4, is EAGVVQSPRYKIIEKKQPVAFWCNPISGHNTLYWYLQNLGQGPELLIRYENEEAVDDSQLPKDRFSAERLKGVDSTLKIQPAELGDSAVYLCASSLVRVAKNIQYFGAGTRLSVL.

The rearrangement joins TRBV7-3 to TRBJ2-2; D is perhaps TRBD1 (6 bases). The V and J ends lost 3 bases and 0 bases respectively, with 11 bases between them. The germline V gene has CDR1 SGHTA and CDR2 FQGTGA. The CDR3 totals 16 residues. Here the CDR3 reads CASSFDGTSNTGELFF. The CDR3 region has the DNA TGTGCCAGCAGCTTTGATGGGACATCGAACACCGGGGAGCTGTTTTTT.

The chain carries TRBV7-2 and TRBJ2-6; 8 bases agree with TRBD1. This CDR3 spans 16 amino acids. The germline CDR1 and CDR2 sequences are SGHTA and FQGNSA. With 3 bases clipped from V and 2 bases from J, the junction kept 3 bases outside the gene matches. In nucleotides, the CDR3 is TGTGCCAGCAGCTTGGACAGGGCCCCTGGGGCCAACGTCCTGACTTTC. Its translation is CASSLDRAPGANVLTF.

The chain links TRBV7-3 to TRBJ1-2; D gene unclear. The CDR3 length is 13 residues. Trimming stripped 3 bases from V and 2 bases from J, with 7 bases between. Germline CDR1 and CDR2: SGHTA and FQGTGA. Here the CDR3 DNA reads TGTGCCAGCAGCTTTCAGGCGAACTATGGCTACACCTTC. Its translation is CASSFQANYGYTF. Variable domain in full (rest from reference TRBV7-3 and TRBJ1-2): GAGVSQTPSNKVTEKGKYVELRCDPISGHTALYWYRQSLGQGPEFLIYFQGTGAADDSGLPNDRFFAVRPEGSVSTLKIQRTERGDSAVYLCASSFQANYGYTFGSGTRLTVV.

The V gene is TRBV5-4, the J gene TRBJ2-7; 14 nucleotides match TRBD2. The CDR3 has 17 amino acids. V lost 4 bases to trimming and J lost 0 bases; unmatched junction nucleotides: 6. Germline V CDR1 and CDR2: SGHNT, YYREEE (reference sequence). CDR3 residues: CASSRTSGGRGSYEQYF. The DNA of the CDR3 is TGTGCCAGCAGCCGGACTAGCGGGGGGCGGGGCTCCTACGAGCAGTACTTC.

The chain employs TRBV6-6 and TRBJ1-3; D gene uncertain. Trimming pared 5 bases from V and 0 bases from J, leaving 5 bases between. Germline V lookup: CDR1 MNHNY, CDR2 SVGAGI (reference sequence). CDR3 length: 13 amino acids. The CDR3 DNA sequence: TGTGCCAGCAGTAAGAGCTCTGGAAACACCATATATTTT. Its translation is CASSKSSGNTIYF.

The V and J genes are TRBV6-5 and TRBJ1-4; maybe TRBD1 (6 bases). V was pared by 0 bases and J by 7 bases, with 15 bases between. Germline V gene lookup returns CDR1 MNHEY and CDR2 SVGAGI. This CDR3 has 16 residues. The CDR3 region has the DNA TGTGCCAGCAGTTACTCGACAGGTTTCAGAGTTGAAAAACTGTTTTTT. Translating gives CASSYSTGFRVEKLFF.

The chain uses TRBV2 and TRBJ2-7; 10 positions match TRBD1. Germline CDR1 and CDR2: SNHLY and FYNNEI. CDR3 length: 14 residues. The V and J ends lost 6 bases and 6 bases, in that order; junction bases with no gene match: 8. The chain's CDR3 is CASSRDRGRFEQYF. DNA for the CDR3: TGTGCCAGCAGCCGGGACAGGGGTAGGTTCGAGCAGTACTTC. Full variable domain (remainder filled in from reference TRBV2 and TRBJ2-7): EPEVTQTPSHQVTQMGQEVILRCVPISNHLYFYWYRQILGQKVEFLVSFYNNEISEKSEIFDDQFSVERPDGSNFTLKIRSTKLEDSAMYFCASSRDRGRFEQYFGPGTRLTVT.

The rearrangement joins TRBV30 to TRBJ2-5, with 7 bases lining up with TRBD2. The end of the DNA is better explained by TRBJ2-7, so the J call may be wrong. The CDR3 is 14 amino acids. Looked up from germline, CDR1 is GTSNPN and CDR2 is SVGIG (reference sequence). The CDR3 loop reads CAWSFGGGRYEQYF. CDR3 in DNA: TGTGCCTGGAGTTTTGGGGGAGGGCGTTACGAGCAGTACTTC.

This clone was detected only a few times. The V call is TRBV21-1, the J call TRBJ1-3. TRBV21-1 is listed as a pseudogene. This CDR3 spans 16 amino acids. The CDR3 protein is CASILGFGGAGNTIYF. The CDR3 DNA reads TGTGCCAGCATCCTTGGCTTCGGGGGTGCGGGAAACACCATATATTTT.

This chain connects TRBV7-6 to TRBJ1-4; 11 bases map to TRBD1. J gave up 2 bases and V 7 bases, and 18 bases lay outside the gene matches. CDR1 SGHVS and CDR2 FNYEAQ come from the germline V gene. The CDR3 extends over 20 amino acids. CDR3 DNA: TGTGCCAGCACCCGAGGGGCGGGACAGGGGGGAATTTCGACTAATGAAAAACTGTTTTTT. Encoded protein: CASTRGAGQGGISTNEKLFF.

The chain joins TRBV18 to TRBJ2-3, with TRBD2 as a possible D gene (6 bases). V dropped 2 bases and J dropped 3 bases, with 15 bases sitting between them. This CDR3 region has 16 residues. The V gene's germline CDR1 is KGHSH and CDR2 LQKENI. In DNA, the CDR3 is TGTGCCAGCTCACCATGGGGAGGCCAGGGAACAGATACGCAGTATTTT. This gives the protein CASSPWGGQGTDTQYF.

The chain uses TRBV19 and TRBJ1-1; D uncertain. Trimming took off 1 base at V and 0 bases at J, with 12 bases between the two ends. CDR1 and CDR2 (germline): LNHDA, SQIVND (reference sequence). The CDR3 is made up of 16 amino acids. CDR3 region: CASSIGQRPVNTEAFF. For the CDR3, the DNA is TGTGCCAGTAGTATAGGGCAGCGCCCCGTGAACACTGAAGCTTTCTTT.

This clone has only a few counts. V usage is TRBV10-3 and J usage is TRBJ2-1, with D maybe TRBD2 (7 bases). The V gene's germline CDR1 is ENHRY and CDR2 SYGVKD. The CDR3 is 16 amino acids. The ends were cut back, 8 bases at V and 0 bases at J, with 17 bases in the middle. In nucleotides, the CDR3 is TGTGCCATCCTTCGCTCCCGGGGGGCCTCCTACAATGAGCAGTTCTTC. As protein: CAILRSRGASYNEQFF.

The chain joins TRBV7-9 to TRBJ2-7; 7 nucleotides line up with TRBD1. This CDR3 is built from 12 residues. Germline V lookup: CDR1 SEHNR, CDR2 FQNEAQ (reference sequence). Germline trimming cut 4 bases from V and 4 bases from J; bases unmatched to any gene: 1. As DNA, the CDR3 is TGTGCCAGCAGCTCGACAGGGTACGAGCAGTACTTC. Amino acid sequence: CASSSTGYEQYF.